This TCR beta chain was sequenced for a study of persistence of HIV-infected CD4 T cells. Looking at the study overall: Isolated cells were CMV- and HIV-1 Gag-responding CD4+ T cells. Blood samples, up to about 180 mL, came from multiple time points, except a couple of leukapheresis donors sampled once.

Study-level results: Degenerate expanded CDR3beta sequences were enriched among CMV- and Gag-responding cells.

Sequencing used immunoSEQ version 4 in survey mode. Here immunoSEQ multiplex PCR was the method, and the copy in TCRdb shows in-frame clones only, minus some. This table holds roughly 28,000 clones, approximately 80% found once. Looked up from germline, CDR1 is SNHLY and CDR2 is FYNNEI. The CDR3 extends over 13 amino acids. The ends were cut back, 5 bases at V and 6 bases at J, with 12 bases in the middle. This clone was detected a few times. Its cognate antigen is unknown. Stimulation used 9 to 10 ug/mL lysate from CMV-infected fibroblasts. Sorted nonresponding memory CD4+ T cells were CD40L-negative, CD69-negative, CD45RO-high. These HIV-1-infected adults initiated suppressive ART in chronic infection.

The receptor's source is an adult woman with HIV who was CMV-seropositive. This specimen was CD4+ T cells sorted from PBMCs after 18-hour stimulation, taken from a patient who received antiretroviral therapy. The V call is TRBV2, the J call TRBJ2-3; D is unresolved. In DNA form, the CDR3 reads TGTGCCAGCAGTATTAGTCGGGTTGATACGCAGTATTTT. It encodes CASSISRVDTQYF.